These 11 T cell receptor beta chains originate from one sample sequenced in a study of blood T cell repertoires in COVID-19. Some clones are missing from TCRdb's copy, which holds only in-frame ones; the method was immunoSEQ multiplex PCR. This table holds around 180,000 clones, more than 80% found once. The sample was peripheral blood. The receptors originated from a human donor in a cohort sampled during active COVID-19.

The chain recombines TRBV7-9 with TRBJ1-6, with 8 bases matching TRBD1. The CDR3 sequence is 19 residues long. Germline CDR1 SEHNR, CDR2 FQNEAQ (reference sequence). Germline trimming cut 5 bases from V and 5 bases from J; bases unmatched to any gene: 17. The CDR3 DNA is TGTGCCAGCAGCCTCATGAAACAGGGGGGGGTACCGAATAATTCACCCCTCCACTTT. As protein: CASSLMKQGGVPNNSPLHF.

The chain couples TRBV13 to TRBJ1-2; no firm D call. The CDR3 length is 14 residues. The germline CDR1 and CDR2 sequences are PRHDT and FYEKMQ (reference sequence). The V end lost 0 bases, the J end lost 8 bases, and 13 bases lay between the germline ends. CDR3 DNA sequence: TGTGCCAGCAGCTTAGGCCGTGCCCTTCTAGGCTACACCTTC. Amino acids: CASSLGRALLGYTF.

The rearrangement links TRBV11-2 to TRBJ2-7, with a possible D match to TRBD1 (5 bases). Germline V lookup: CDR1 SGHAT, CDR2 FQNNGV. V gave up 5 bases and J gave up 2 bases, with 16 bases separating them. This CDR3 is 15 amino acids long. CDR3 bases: TGTGCCAGCAGCGGGGCGTTGGAAGGACCCTACGAGCAGTACTTC. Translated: CASSGALEGPYEQYF.

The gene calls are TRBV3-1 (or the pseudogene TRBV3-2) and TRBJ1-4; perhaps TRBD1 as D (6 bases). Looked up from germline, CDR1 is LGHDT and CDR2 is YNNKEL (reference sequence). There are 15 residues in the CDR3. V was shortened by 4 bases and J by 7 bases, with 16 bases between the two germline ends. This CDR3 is CASSLTGGRGEKLFF. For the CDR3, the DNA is TGTGCCAGCAGCCTGACGGGGGGCCGGGGTGAAAAACTGTTTTTT.

CDR3 loop: CASSLDVGGSGNTIYF. Written as DNA, the CDR3 is TGCGCCAGCAGCTTGGACGTGGGAGGTTCTGGAAACACCATATATTTT. The J gene is TRBJ1-3, the V gene TRBV5-1; D call uncertain. Trimming left V 0 bases short and J 1 base short, with 11 bases between. CDR1 is SGHRS, CDR2 YFSETQ, per germline. The CDR3 spans 16 residues.

In DNA form, the CDR3 reads TGCGCCAGCAGCCAAGTCGGGACAGGGGAAGGTGGGGCTTTCTTT. This encodes CASSQVGTGEGGAFF. V and J are TRBV4-1 and TRBJ1-1; 10 bases map to TRBD1. The CDR3 consists of 15 residues. The V gene's germline CDR1 is MGHRA and CDR2 YSYEKL. V lost 1 base to trimming and J lost 11 bases; unmatched junction nucleotides: 10.

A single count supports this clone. In DNA form, the CDR3 reads TGCGCCAGCAGCGCCGGGGACAGGTTGATGACCAATGAGCAGTTCTTC. It codes for CASSAGDRLMTNEQFF. The V and J genes are TRBV5-1 and TRBJ2-1, with 8 nucleotides matching TRBD1. The CDR3 consists of 16 residues. V was pared by 4 bases and J by 6 bases, with 12 bases of the junction left unmatched. Germline V gene sequence: CDR1 SGHRS, CDR2 YFSETQ. Using reference TRBV5-1 and TRBJ2-1 for the parts outside the CDR3, the full variable domain is KAGVTQTPRYLIKTRGQQVTLSCSPISGHRSVSWYQQTPGQGLQFLFEYFSETQRNKGNFPGRFSGRQFSNSRSEMNVSTLELGDSALYLCASSAGDRLMTNEQFFGPGTRLTVL.

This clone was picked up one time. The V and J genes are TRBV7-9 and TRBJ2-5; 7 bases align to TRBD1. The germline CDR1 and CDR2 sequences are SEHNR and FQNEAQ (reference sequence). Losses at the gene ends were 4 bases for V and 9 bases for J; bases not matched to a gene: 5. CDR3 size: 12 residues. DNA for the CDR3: TGTGCCAGCAGCTCGGGGCAGGGGGCCCAGTACTTC. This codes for CASSSGQGAQYF. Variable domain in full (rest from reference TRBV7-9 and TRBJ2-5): DTGVSQNPRHKITKRGQNVTFRCDPISEHNRLYWYRQTLGQGPEFLTYFQNEAQLEKSRLLSDRFSAERPKGSFSTLEIQRTEQGDSAMYLCASSSGQGAQYFGPGTRLLVL.

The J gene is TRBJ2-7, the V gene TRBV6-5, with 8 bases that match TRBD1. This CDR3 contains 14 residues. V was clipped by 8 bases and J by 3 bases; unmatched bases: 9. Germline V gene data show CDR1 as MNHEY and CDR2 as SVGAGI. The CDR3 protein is CASGVHGTGYEQYF. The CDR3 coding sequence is TGTGCCAGCGGCGTGCATGGGACAGGCTACGAGCAGTACTTC.

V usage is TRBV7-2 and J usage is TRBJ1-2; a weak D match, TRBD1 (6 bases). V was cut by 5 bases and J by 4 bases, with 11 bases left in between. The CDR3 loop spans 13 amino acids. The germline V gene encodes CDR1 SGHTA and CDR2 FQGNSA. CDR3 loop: CASSLTGTYGYTF. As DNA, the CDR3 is TGTGCCAGCAGCCTTACAGGGACCTATGGCTACACCTTC.

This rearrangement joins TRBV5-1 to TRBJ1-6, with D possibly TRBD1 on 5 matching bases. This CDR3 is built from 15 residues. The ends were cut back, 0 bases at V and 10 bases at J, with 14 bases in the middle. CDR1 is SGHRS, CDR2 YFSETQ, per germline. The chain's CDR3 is CASSLEGQNSSPLHF. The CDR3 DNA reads TGCGCCAGCAGCTTGGAAGGACAAAATAGCTCACCCCTCCACTTT.